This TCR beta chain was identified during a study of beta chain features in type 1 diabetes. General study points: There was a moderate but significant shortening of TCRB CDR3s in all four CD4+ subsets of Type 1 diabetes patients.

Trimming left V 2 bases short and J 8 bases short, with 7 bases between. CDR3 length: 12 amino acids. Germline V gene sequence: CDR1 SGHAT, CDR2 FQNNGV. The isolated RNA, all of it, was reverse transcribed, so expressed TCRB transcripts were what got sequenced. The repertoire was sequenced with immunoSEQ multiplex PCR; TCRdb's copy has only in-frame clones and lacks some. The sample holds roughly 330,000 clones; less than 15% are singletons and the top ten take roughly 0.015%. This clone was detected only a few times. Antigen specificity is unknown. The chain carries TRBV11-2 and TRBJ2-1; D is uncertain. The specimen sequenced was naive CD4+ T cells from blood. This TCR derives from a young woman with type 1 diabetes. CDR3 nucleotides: TGTGCCAGCAGCTTATCTTCTTATGAGCAGTTCTTC. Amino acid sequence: CASSLSSYEQFF. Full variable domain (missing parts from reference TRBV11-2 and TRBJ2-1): EAGVAQSPRYKIIEKRQSVAFWCNPISGHATLYWYQQILGQGPKLLIQFQNNGVVDDSQLPKDRFSAERLKGVDSTLKIQPAKLEDSAVYLCASSLSSYEQFFGPGTRLTVL.